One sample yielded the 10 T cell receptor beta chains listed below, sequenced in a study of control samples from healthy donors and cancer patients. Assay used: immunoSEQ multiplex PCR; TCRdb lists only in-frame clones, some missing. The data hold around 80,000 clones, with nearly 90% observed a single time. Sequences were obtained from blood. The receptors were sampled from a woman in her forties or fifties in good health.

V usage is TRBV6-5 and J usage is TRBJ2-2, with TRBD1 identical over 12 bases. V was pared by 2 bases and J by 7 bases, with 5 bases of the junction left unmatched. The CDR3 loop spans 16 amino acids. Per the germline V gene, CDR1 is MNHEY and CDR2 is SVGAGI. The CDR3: CASSYAGTGGSGELFF. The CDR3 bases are TGTGCCAGCAGTTACGCTGGGACAGGGGGCAGCGGGGAGCTGTTTTTT.

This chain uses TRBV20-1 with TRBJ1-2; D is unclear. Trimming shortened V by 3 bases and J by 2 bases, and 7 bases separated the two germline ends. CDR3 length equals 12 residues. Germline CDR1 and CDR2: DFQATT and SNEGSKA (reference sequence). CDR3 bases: TGCAGTGCTAGTAGGACCAACTATGGCTACACCTTC. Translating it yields CSASRTNYGYTF.

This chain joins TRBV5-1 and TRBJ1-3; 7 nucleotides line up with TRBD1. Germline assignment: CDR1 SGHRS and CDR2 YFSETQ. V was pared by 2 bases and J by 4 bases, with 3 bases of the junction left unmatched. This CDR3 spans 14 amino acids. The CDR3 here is CASSLQGSGNTIYF. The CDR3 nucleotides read TGCGCCAGCAGCTTACAGGGGTCCGGAAACACCATATATTTT.

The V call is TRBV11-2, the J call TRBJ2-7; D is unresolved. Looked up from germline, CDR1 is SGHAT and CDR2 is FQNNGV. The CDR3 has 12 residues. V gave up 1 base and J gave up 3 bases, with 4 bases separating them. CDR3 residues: CASSLGVYEQYF. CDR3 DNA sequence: TGTGCCAGCAGCTTAGGGGTCTACGAGCAGTACTTC.

CDR3 nucleotides: TGCAGTGCTAGTCGGGGCCACGGATCCTACAATGAGCAGTTCTTC. Its translation: CSASRGHGSYNEQFF. The chain joins TRBV20-1 to TRBJ2-1; D possibly matches TRBD1 or TRBD2 (5 bases each). Germline CDR1 and CDR2: DFQATT and SNEGSKA (reference sequence). The CDR3 consists of 15 residues. The V end was cut by 3 bases, the J end by 1 base, with 13 bases between.

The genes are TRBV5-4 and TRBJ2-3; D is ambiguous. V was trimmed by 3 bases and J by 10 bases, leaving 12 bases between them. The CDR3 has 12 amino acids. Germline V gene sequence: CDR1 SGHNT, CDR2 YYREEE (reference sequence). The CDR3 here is CASSSRTSAQYF. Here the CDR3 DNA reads TGTGCCAGCAGCTCCAGAACATCGGCGCAGTATTTT. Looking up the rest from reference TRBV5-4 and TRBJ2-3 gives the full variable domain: ETGVTQSPTHLIKTRGQQVTLRCSSQSGHNTVSWYQQALGQGPQFIFQYYREEENGRGNFPPRFSGLQFPNYSSELNVNALELDDSALYLCASSSRTSAQYFGPGTRLTVL.

The CDR3 bases are TGCGCCAGCAGCGCAGTACAGGGGGCGAGGACTGAAGCTTTCTTT. Translated: CASSAVQGARTEAFF. The chain has TRBV5-1 and TRBJ1-1, with 9 bases lining up with TRBD1. This CDR3 comprises 15 residues. V was pared by 4 bases and J by 5 bases, with 9 bases of the junction left unmatched. The germline V gene has CDR1 SGHRS and CDR2 YFSETQ.

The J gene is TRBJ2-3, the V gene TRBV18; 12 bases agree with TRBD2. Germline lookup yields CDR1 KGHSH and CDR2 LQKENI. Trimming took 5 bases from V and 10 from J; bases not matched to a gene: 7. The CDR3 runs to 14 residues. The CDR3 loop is CASSEGLAGDPQYF. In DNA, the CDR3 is TGTGCCAGCTCAGAGGGACTAGCGGGCGACCCGCAGTATTTT.

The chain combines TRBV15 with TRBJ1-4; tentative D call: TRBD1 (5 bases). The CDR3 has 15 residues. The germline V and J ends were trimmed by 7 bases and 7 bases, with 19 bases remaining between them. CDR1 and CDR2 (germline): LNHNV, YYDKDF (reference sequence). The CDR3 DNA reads TGTGCCACCAAGAACACTGAGGGGATTGGTGAAAAACTGTTTTTT. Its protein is CATKNTEGIGEKLFF.

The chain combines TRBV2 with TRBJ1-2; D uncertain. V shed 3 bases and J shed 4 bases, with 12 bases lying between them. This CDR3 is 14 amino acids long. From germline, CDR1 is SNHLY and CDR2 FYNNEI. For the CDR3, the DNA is TGTGCCAGCAGTGAGTCGCCCAGAAGCTATGGCTACACCTTC. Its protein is CASSESPRSYGYTF.